A selection of T cell receptor beta chains follows, all from one sample in a study of tumor and adjacent non-tumor tissue in lung cancer. Via MiXCR, TCRdb re-called the multiplex PCR reads, giving one row per CDR3 protein. Among under 150,000 distinct CDR3 sequences listed, approximately 64% were seen once. Source material: lung tumor tissue. The receptors stem from a man in his 60s with small cell lung cancer. Each CDR3 is given with its conserved first and last residue. D genes are given only for firm matches. Not all rows give a size; the values are once, few, many and, for expanded clones, a class.

v_gene: TRBV6-6; j_gene: TRBJ2-3; abundance: -; len: 13; d_gene: -; CDR3nt: TGTGCCAGCACTTACTACCAGGCAGATACGCCGTATTTT; CDR3aa: CASTYYQADTPYF
v_gene: TRBV4-2; j_gene: TRBJ1-2; abundance: few; len: 16; d_gene: -; CDR3nt: TGTGCCAGCAGCCAAGATCATACGGAAAGTAACTATGGCTACACCTTC; CDR3aa: CASSQDHTESNYGYTF
v_gene: TRBV4-2; j_gene: TRBJ1-2; abundance: -; len: 17; d_gene: -; CDR3nt: TGTGCCAGCAGCCAAGCCCGAGGAGGGGGTGGGAGCTATGGCTACACCTTC; CDR3aa: CASSQARGGGGSYGYTF
v_gene: TRBV12-3/TRBV12-4; j_gene: TRBJ1-4; abundance: -; len: 14; d_gene: TRBD1; CDR3nt: TGTGCCAGCAGTTCGCAGGGGACAGTAACAAAACTGTTTTTT; CDR3aa: CASSSQGTVTKLFF
v_gene: TRBV6-1; j_gene: TRBJ2-3; abundance: many; len: 16; d_gene: TRBD2; CDR3nt: TGTGCCAGCAGACCGACTAGCGGGAGTATTACAGATACGCAGTATTTT; CDR3aa: CASRPTSGSITDTQYF
v_gene: TRBV20-1; j_gene: TRBJ2-1; abundance: -; len: 14; d_gene: TRBD2; CDR3nt: TGCACTGCTATAGGACTAGCGGGGGCCAATGAGCAGTTCTTC; CDR3aa: CTAIGLAGANEQFF
v_gene: TRBV20-1; j_gene: TRBJ1-1; abundance: -; len: 15; d_gene: TRBD1; CDR3nt: TGCAGTGCTAGAGCAAGGACAGGGCTGAAAACTGTAGCTTTCTTT; CDR3aa: CSARARTGLKTVAFF
v_gene: TRBV11-2; j_gene: TRBJ2-1; abundance: -; len: 16; d_gene: TRBD2; CDR3nt: TGTGCCAGCAGCTTACTAGGACTAGCGGGGCGCTCGGAGCAGTCCTTC; CDR3aa: CASSLLGLAGRSEQSF
v_gene: TRBV5-1; j_gene: TRBJ2-1; abundance: few; len: 13; d_gene: -; CDR3nt: TGCGCCAGCAGCTTCCAGGGCCCGCATGAGCAGTTCTTC; CDR3aa: CASSFQGPHEQFF
v_gene: TRBV5-1; j_gene: TRBJ2-5; abundance: -; len: 15; d_gene: -; CDR3nt: TGCGCCAGCAGTCCCGGGGCCCCTCCAGGCGGGACCCAGTACTTC; CDR3aa: CASSPGAPPGGTQYF
v_gene: TRBV6-5; j_gene: TRBJ2-1; abundance: -; len: 15; d_gene: TRBD2; CDR3nt: TGTGCCAGCAGTCGGGGACTAGCGGGAGACATTGAGCAGTTATTC; CDR3aa: CASSRGLAGDIEQLF
v_gene: TRBV20-1; j_gene: TRBJ2-7; abundance: -; len: 13; d_gene: TRBD1; CDR3nt: TGCAGTGCTTTGACAGGGGGTTGGAACGAGCAGCACTTC; CDR3aa: CSALTGGWNEQHF
v_gene: TRBV20-1; j_gene: TRBJ2-1; abundance: -; len: 14; d_gene: -; CDR3nt: TGCAGTGTTTCGACTAACGGGACACACAATGAGCAGTTCTTC; CDR3aa: CSVSTNGTHNEQFF
v_gene: TRBV12-3/TRBV12-4; j_gene: TRBJ2-3; abundance: once; len: 14; d_gene: -; CDR3nt: TGTGCCAGCAGCTTTGCAGGAGACACAGATACGCAGTATTTT; CDR3aa: CASSFAGDTDTQYF
v_gene: TRBV27; j_gene: TRBJ2-1; abundance: few; len: 14; d_gene: -; CDR3nt: TGTGCCAGCAGTTTATCGTTCAGTTACAATGAGCAGTTCTTC; CDR3aa: CASSLSFSYNEQFF
v_gene: TRBV20-1; j_gene: TRBJ2-7; abundance: many; len: 14; d_gene: -; CDR3nt: TGCAGTGCTGGGGGAGCGGGCCTCTCCTACGAGCAGTACTTC; CDR3aa: CSAGGAGLSYEQYF
v_gene: TRBV11-2; j_gene: TRBJ1-3; abundance: -; len: 14; d_gene: -; CDR3nt: TGTGCCAGCGGTTACTACGGGGGTGGAAACACCATATATTTT; CDR3aa: CASGYYGGGNTIYF